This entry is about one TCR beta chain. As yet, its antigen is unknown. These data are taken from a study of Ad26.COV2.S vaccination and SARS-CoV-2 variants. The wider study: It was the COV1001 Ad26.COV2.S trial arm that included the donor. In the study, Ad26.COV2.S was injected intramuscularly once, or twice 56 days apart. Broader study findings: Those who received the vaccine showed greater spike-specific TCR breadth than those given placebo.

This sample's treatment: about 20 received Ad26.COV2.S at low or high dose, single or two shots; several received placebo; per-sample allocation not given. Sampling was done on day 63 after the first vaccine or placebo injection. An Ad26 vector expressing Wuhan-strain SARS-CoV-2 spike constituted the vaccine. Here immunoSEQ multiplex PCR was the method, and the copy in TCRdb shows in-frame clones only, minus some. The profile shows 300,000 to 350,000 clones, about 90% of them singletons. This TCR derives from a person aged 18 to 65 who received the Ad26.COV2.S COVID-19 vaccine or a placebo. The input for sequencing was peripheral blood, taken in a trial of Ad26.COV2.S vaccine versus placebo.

The CDR3 DNA sequence: TGTGCCAGCAACACGAACTCTGGGGCCAACGTCCTGACTTTC. Encoded protein: CASNTNSGANVLTF. The V and J genes are TRBV6-5 and TRBJ2-6; no reliable D call. There are 14 residues in the CDR3. Per germline, CDR1 MNHEY and CDR2 SVGAGI. V lost 7 bases, J lost 0 bases, and 7 bases lay in between.